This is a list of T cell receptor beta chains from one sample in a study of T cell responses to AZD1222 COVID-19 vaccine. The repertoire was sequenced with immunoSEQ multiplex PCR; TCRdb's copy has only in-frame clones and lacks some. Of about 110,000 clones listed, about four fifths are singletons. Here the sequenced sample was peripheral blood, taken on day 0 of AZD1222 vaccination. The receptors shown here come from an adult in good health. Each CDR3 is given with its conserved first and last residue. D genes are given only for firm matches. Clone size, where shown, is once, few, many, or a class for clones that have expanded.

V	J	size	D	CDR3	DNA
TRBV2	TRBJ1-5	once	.	CASSGGTTYQPQHF	TGTGCCAGCAGTGGGGGGACCACGTATCAGCCCCAGCATTTT
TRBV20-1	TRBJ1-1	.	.	CRAKRQIEAFF	TGCAGGGCCAAACGACAGATTGAAGCTTTCTTT
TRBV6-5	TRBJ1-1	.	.	CASSSQGRAFF	TGTGCCAGCAGTTCTCAGGGACGGGCTTTCTTT
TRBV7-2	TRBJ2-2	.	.	CASSVLGWDLGELFF	TGTGCCAGCAGCGTCCTAGGTTGGGACCTCGGGGAGCTGTTTTTT
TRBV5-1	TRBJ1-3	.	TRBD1	CASSLAGQGASGNTIYF	TGCGCCAGCAGCTTGGCAGGACAGGGGGCTTCCGGAAACACCATATATTTT
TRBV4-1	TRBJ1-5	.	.	CASSQDEGRSNQPQHF	TGCGCCAGCAGCCAAGATGAAGGACGGAGCAATCAGCCCCAGCATTTT
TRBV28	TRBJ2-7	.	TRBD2	CASSLPSGGYEQYF	TGTGCCAGCAGTTTACCTAGCGGGGGCTACGAGCAGTACTTC
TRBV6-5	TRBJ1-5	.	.	CASSTLRGRSSQHF	TGTGCCAGCAGCACCCTTCGGGGTCGATCGTCCCAGCATTTT
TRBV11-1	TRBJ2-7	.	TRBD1	CASSLGPGQSSYEQYF	TGTGCCAGCAGCTTAGGCCCGGGACAGAGCTCCTACGAGCAGTACTTC
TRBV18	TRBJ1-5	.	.	CASSNGRDQPQHF	TGTGCCAGCTCAAATGGCAGAGATCAGCCCCAGCATTTT
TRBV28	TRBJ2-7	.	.	CASSRDIYEQYF	TGTGCCAGCAGTCGCGACATCTACGAGCAGTACTTC
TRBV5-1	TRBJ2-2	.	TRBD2	CASTLRGLAGGLSNTGELFF	TGCGCCAGCACCTTACGAGGACTAGCGGGAGGGTTATCGAACACCGGGGAGCTGTTTTTT
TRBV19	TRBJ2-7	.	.	CASSGPGSIHEQYF	TGTGCCAGTAGTGGACCCGGGAGCATCCACGAGCAGTACTTC
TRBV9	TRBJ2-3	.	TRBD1	CASSVALGTGVSTDTQYF	TGTGCCAGCAGCGTAGCTCTTGGGACAGGGGTTAGCACAGATACGCAGTATTTT
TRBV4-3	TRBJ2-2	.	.	CASSQKPLTGTGELFF	TGCGCCAGCAGCCAAAAACCCCTGACCGGGACTGGGGAGCTGTTTTTT
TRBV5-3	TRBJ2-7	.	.	CARSSVLSFKSYEQYF	TGTGCCAGAAGCTCAGTCCTTTCCTTTAAATCCTACGAGCAGTACTTC
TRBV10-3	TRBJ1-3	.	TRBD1	CATGQEKTGNTIYF	TGTGCCACCGGACAGGAAAAAACTGGAAACACCATATATTTT
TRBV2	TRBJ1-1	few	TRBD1	CASSGTGFTEAFF	TGTGCCAGCAGTGGGACAGGGTTCACTGAAGCTTTCTTT
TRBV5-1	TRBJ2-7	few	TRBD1	CASSIGTVYLYEQYF	TGCGCCAGCAGCATTGGGACAGTTTATCTCTACGAGCAGTACTTC
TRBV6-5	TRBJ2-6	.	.	CASSYSGSGANVLTF	TGTGCCAGCAGTTACTCCGGCTCTGGGGCCAACGTCCTGACTTTC
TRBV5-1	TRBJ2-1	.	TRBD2	CASSFLAGYNEQFF	TGCGCCAGCAGCTTTTTAGCGGGATACAATGAGCAGTTCTTC
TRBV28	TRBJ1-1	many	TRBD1	CASTQGSSMNTEAFF	TGTGCCAGCACACAGGGGTCTTCCATGAACACTGAAGCTTTCTTT
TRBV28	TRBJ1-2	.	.	CASSQNSEEYGYTF	TGTGCCAGCAGCCAAAACAGCGAGGAGTATGGCTACACCTTC
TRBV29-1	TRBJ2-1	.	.	CSGQRVIPYNEQFF	TGCAGCGGCCAGCGGGTAATTCCCTACAATGAGCAGTTCTTC